Sequencing of this T cell receptor beta chain was carried out in a study of CD8 T cells in ankylosing spondylitis. Construction of TCR beta libraries was performed using quantitative 5'-RACE with molecular barcodes. TCRdb re-called the 5' RACE reads through MiXCR, storing one row per CDR3 protein. The table records around 320,000 distinct CDR3 sequences, around 20% of them present only once. Findings of the study overall: Ankylosing spondylitis blood appeared to be characterized by a TCR beta motif of about eight highly homologous variants. Reported data indicate significant enrichment of disease-linked clones within matched ankylosing spondylitis synovial fluid.

This clonotype appeared a few times. Its target is not known. CDR3 length: 15 residues. After removal of 8 bases from V and 0 bases from J, the junction contained 8 bases not matched to a gene. Germline CDR1 reads SEHNR; CDR2 reads FQNEAQ (reference sequence). The TCR originated in a female donor with ankylosing spondylitis or in good health (not recorded which). The specimen was blood, either unsorted or a sorted T cell fraction (not recorded which). V is TRBV7-9 and J is TRBJ2-3; 7 bases are shared with TRBD2. The CDR3 loop reads CASRSRGVSTDTQYF. As DNA, the CDR3 is TGTGCCAGCCGATCTCGGGGGGTTAGCACAGATACGCAGTATTTT.